This is a list of T cell receptor beta chains from one sample in a study of CD8+ T cells in alopecia areata. This table comes from immunoSEQ multiplex PCR, and its TCRdb copy is limited to in-frame clones, with some not included. The table has about 110,000 clones, 45% to 70% seen once. Sequenced sample: CD8+ T cells sorted from blood. Source of these receptors: a human donor in good health. Both conserved end residues are part of each CDR3.

CDR3 protein	V gene	J gene
CASSIWSTDMNTEAFF	TRBV19	TRBJ1-1
CASSFPSSGNTIYF	TRBV5-6	TRBJ1-3
CASSLLGPRTVGEKLFF	TRBV27	TRBJ1-4
CASSRQGQAPYGYTF	TRBV4-3	TRBJ1-2
CASSPRDSFIAETQYF	TRBV13	TRBJ2-5
CASSLITELFF	TRBV2	TRBJ2-2
CASSGVGDTQYF	TRBV28	TRBJ2-3
CASSDTGDEQFF	TRBV2	TRBJ2-1
CASSEPGRTGFNEQFF	TRBV25-1	TRBJ2-1
CASSLGPSGQETQYF	TRBV7-2	TRBJ2-5
CASSQDLGTGGNTQYF	TRBV4-3	TRBJ2-3
CATSRDRGSNTGELFF	TRBV15	TRBJ2-2
CASSDQRTGGSAGELFF	TRBV25-1	TRBJ2-2
CASSEARLDTDTQYF	TRBV2	TRBJ2-3
CSVEQGGALAFF	TRBV29-1	TRBJ1-1
CASSPRDTGELFF	TRBV6-4	TRBJ2-2
CASSETASESYEQYF	TRBV6-1	TRBJ2-7
CASTDGAGREKLFF	TRBV19	TRBJ1-4
CASREIGVAKNIQYF	TRBV28	TRBJ2-4
CASSQDVLAEPQETQYF	TRBV4-1	TRBJ2-5
CASSPHRGNEQFF	TRBV14	TRBJ2-1
CANPGHLSLANYGYTF	TRBV15	TRBJ1-2